This TCR beta chain was captured in a study of blood T cells in healthy people across ages. Comments on this clonotype: Its antigen is not known.

A sample-barcoded 5' primer and a J-beta primer mix were used in a second PCR of roughly 7 to 11 cycles. MiXCR, run by TCRdb on the 5' RACE reads, gives a single entry per CDR3 protein. The table includes about a million distinct CDR3 sequences, around 46% detected once. Study-level results: There were more naive CD4+ cells and higher diversity in long-lived donors than in aged donors.

Germline loops: CDR1 SGHDT, CDR2 YYEEEE. The V gene lost 1 base and the J gene lost 4 bases, with 14 bases spanning the gap. The CDR3 has 15 amino acids. Every sample gave at least 6 micrograms of total RNA when it was extracted. The sequence derives from a man younger than 40 in good health. V and J are TRBV5-6 and TRBJ1-2; no definite D call. What was sequenced was blood. The CDR3 sequence: CASSLRRTAGYGYTF. CDR3 nucleotide sequence: TGTGCCAGCAGCTTGCGCCGCACAGCCGGCTATGGCTACACCTTC.